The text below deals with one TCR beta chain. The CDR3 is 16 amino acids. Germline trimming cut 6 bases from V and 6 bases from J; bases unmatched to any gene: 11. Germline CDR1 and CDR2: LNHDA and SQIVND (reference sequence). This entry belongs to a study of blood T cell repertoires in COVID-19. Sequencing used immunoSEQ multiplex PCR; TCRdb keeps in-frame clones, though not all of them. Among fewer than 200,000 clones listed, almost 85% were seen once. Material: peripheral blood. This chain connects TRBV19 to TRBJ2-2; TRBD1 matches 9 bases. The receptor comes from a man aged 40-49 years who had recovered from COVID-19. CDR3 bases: TGTGCCAGTAGAAAGGGACAGGGCGATTTCGCCGGGGAGCTGTTTTTT. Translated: CASRKGQGDFAGELFF.